Presented here are 19 T cell receptor beta chains from one specimen sequenced in a study of blood T cell repertoires in COVID-19. Sequencing used immunoSEQ multiplex PCR; TCRdb keeps in-frame clones, though not all of them. This sample has about 73,000 clones, with 80% to 90% found just once. Sequencing used peripheral blood. The source of these receptors is a man aged 45 to 65 with active COVID-19.

The V gene is TRBV4-1, the J gene TRBJ1-1; the D is unclear. The CDR3 has 15 residues. Germline CDR1 is MGHRA and CDR2 is YSYEKL. The V end lost 2 bases, the J end lost 0 bases, and 10 bases lay between the germline ends. CDR3 in DNA: TGCGCCAGCAGCCAAAGCGCAAACATGAACACTGAAGCTTTCTTT. Translated: CASSQSANMNTEAFF.

This clone was picked up a small number of times. The V gene is TRBV5-6, the J gene TRBJ1-3; D is possibly TRBD1 (5 bases). Germline V CDR1 and CDR2: SGHDT, YYEEEE. V lost 1 base to trimming and J lost 0 bases, with 8 bases between them. The CDR3 length is 15 residues. CDR3 sequence (DNA): TGTGCCAGCAGCTTGCGGGGGAGCTCTGGAAACACCATATATTTT. Translated: CASSLRGSSGNTIYF. The whole variable domain, filled in from reference TRBV5-6 and TRBJ1-3, reads DAGVTQSPTHLIKTRGQQVTLRCSPKSGHDTVSWYQQALGQGPQFIFQYYEEEERQRGNFPDRFSGHQFPNYSSELNVNALLLGDSALYLCASSLRGSSGNTIYFGEGSWLTVV.

The chain couples TRBV3-1 (or the pseudogene TRBV3-2) to TRBJ1-1; D remains ambiguous. Germline loops: CDR1 LGHDT, CDR2 YNNKEL (reference sequence). V lost 0 bases, J lost 0 bases, and 8 bases lay in between. The CDR3 totals 15 residues. The CDR3 spells CASSQEPGMNTEAFF. CDR3 DNA: TGTGCCAGCAGCCAAGAGCCGGGAATGAACACTGAAGCTTTCTTT.

This sequence joins TRBV9 and TRBJ1-3; D uncertain. Per germline, CDR1 SGDLS and CDR2 YYNGEE. V was shortened by 3 bases and J by 2 bases, with 12 bases between the two germline ends. This CDR3 is 15 amino acids long. DNA of the CDR3: TGTGCCAGCAGCGGGGGAGGTGCGGCTGGAAACACCATATATTTT. Translation: CASSGGGAAGNTIYF.

This sequence joins TRBV6-5 and TRBJ2-2; D unclear. This CDR3 spans 15 amino acids. V was clipped by 2 bases and J by 1 base, with 8 bases between them. CDR1 is MNHEY and CDR2 is SVGAGI in the germline V gene. This chain's CDR3 is CASSYGTGNTGELFF. In nucleotides, the CDR3 is TGTGCCAGCAGTTACGGTACCGGGAACACCGGGGAGCTGTTTTTT.

This clone was detected only a few times. The J gene is TRBJ1-4, the V gene TRBV3-1 (or the pseudogene TRBV3-2), with 7 bases that match TRBD1. With 2 bases clipped from V and 5 bases from J, the junction kept 2 bases outside the gene matches. The CDR3 is 14 amino acids. Germline CDR1 is LGHDT and CDR2 is YNNKEL (reference sequence). The CDR3 sequence is CASSQQGGNEKLFF. CDR3 sequence (DNA): TGTGCCAGCAGCCAACAGGGGGGAAATGAAAAACTGTTTTTT.

This sequence joins TRBV5-6 and TRBJ1-2; 10 bases are a match to TRBD1. The J segment lost 9 bases and the V segment lost 0 bases, leaving 11 bases of the junction unmatched. The CDR3 consists of 16 residues. Germline lookup yields CDR1 SGHDT and CDR2 YYEEEE. The CDR3 here is CASSLEKGQGFGRYTF. The CDR3 DNA reads as TGTGCCAGCAGCTTGGAAAAGGGACAGGGGTTTGGGCGCTACACCTTC.

This rearrangement joins TRBV3-1 (or the pseudogene TRBV3-2) to TRBJ2-5; a possible D gene is TRBD1 (5 bases). The CDR3 runs 17 residues. Per the germline V gene, CDR1 is LGHDT and CDR2 is YNNKEL (reference sequence). V lost 0 bases, J lost 0 bases, and 14 bases lay in between. The CDR3 DNA reads TGTGCCAGCAGCCAAGAGCCCATGGGGCGGAACCAAGAGACCCAGTACTTC. It translates to CASSQEPMGRNQETQYF.

In its sample, this clone ranks as medium-sized (0.01 to 0.1%). The CDR3 here is CASSPDITQYF. DNA of the CDR3: TGTGCCAGCAGCCCGGACATTACGCAGTATTTT. The chain couples TRBV7-9 to TRBJ2-3, with a weak D call TRBD1 (5 bases). CDR1 and CDR2 from the germline V gene are SEHNR and FQNEAQ (reference sequence). V dropped 5 bases and J dropped 8 bases, with 8 bases sitting between them. This CDR3 spans 11 amino acids.

This chain links TRBV2 with TRBJ1-2; 9 bases line up with TRBD1. From germline, CDR1 is SNHLY and CDR2 FYNNEI. The CDR3 covers 14 residues. V shed 6 bases and J 4 bases; nucleotides not matched to a gene: 6. The CDR3 region has the DNA TGTGCCAGCAGACGGGGACAGGGTGGCTATGGCTACACCTTC. Protein product: CASRRGQGGYGYTF.

The rearrangement uses TRBV15 and TRBJ1-5; possibly TRBD1 for D (6 bases). The germline V and J ends were trimmed by 1 base and 7 bases, with 17 bases remaining between them. CDR3 length equals 16 residues. The germline CDR1 and CDR2 sequences are LNHNV and YYDKDF (reference sequence). In nucleotides, the CDR3 is TGTGCCACCAGCAGAGGACCTCCGGGACATTTGCAGCCCCAGCATTTT. Amino acids: CATSRGPPGHLQPQHF.

V and J are TRBV6-1 and TRBJ1-2; TRBD1 matches at 7 bases. Germline V CDR1 and CDR2: MNHNS, SASEGT. The CDR3 sequence is 15 residues long. V dropped 8 bases and J dropped 3; count of bases not matched to a gene: 12. The DNA for the CDR3 is TGTGCCAGCCGAACCAGAGGGGGACAGCACTATGGCTACACCTTC. Translation: CASRTRGGQHYGYTF.

The rearrangement links TRBV2 to TRBJ2-5, with a weak D call TRBD1 (6 bases). This CDR3 has 13 amino acids. Per the germline V gene, CDR1 is SNHLY and CDR2 is FYNNEI. V lost 7 bases and J 3 bases, leaving 12 bases between the germline ends. This CDR3 is CASTLYREETQYF. CDR3 in DNA: TGTGCCAGCACCCTTTACAGGGAAGAGACCCAGTACTTC.

This clone has just a few counts. This chain connects TRBV6-5 to TRBJ2-2; tentative D call: TRBD1 (6 bases). Germline assignment: CDR1 MNHEY and CDR2 SVGAGI. The CDR3 contains 14 residues. Trimming cost V 4 bases and J 1 base, with 7 bases left between them. The CDR3 sequence is CASSSTGNTGELFF. The CDR3 DNA reads TGTGCCAGCAGTTCGACAGGGAACACCGGGGAGCTGTTTTTT.

V usage is TRBV12-3 or TRBV12-4 and J usage is TRBJ2-5; D is ambiguous. The CDR3 loop spans 12 amino acids. Trimming cost V 5 bases and J 7 bases, with 11 bases left between them. The CDR3 DNA follows: TGTGCCAGCAGTACCGGGTTGAGGACCCAGTACTTC. The encoded protein is CASSTGLRTQYF.

The chain uses TRBV6-5 and TRBJ2-4, with D possibly matching TRBD2 (6 bases). The germline V gene has CDR1 MNHEY and CDR2 SVGAGI. Trimming removed 5 bases from V and 3 bases from J, with 14 bases in between. The CDR3 is made up of 15 amino acids. The CDR3 DNA sequence: TGTGCCAGCAGTCCCCCGGGAGCCAGCAAAAACATTCAGTACTTC. Its protein product is CASSPPGASKNIQYF.

This chain uses TRBV6-2 or TRBV6-3 with TRBJ2-7; 12 bases align to TRBD2. V dropped 2 bases and J dropped 3; count of bases not matched to a gene: 8. This CDR3 comprises 17 residues. In germline, CDR1 is MNHEY, CDR2 SVGEGT. For the CDR3, the DNA is TGTGCCAGCAGTTACCCCTCTAGCGGGAGGGAAGACTACGAGCAGTACTTC. Residues: CASSYPSSGREDYEQYF.

The chain employs TRBV7-9 and TRBJ2-3; TRBD2 aligns across 15 bases. Per the germline V gene, CDR1 is SEHNR and CDR2 is FQNEAQ (reference sequence). J was trimmed by 3 bases and V by 1 base; bases with no gene match: 5. The CDR3 loop spans 18 amino acids. The CDR3 loop reads CASSLVRTSGGETDTQYF. Here the CDR3 DNA reads TGTGCCAGCAGCTTAGTAAGGACTAGCGGGGGGGAGACAGATACGCAGTATTTT.

This sequence joins TRBV19 and TRBJ2-1, with TRBD2 as a possible D gene (6 bases). The CDR3 contains 19 residues. V lost 5 bases and J lost 3, with 26 bases in between. Germline CDR1 is LNHDA and CDR2 is SQIVND (reference sequence). CDR3 in DNA: TGTGCCAGTAGTCCCCGAGGGCTAGCGTGGGGGGTCCACTACAATGAGCAGTTCTTC. It encodes CASSPRGLAWGVHYNEQFF.